These T cell receptor beta chains were read from a single sample in a study of blood T cell repertoires in COVID-19. Assay used: immunoSEQ multiplex PCR; TCRdb lists only in-frame clones, some missing. In the table there are about 250,000 clones, about 85% of which are singletons. Sequenced sample: peripheral blood. Every receptor here comes from a human donor with COVID-19, enrolled during active disease. The donor label of this sample is uncertain. The CDR3 runs from the conserved cysteine through the conserved F or W. The D gene is left open where the match is weak. Clone size, where shown, is once, few, many, or a class for clones that have expanded.

D gene,V gene,clone size,J gene,CDR3 DNA,CDR3 protein
.,TRBV5-4,.,TRBJ2-3,TGTGCCAGCAGCTGGCAGCGGAGCCCAACAGATACGCAGTATTTT,CASSWQRSPTDTQYF
.,TRBV19,.,TRBJ2-5,TGTGCCAGTAGTATCCGACTTGAAGAGACCCAGTACTTC,CASSIRLEETQYF
.,TRBV5-4,.,TRBJ1-1,TGTGCCAGCAGCTTACCCACAGCCCCCCCAAACACTGAAGCTTTCTTT,CASSLPTAPPNTEAFF
TRBD1,TRBV7-2,.,TRBJ1-2,TGTGCCAGCAGCCCTATCCCCGGGACAGGGTTACATATTACCTATGGCTACACCTTC,CASSPIPGTGLHITYGYTF
TRBD2,TRBV6-6,.,TRBJ2-6,TGTGCCAGCAGTCACGAACTAGCGGGTCTAGCCCCCGGGGCCAACGTCCTGACTTTC,CASSHELAGLAPGANVLTF
.,TRBV28,.,TRBJ2-7,TGTGCCAGCAGTTCCGGGACTGACGAGCAGTACTTC,CASSSGTDEQYF
.,TRBV28,.,TRBJ1-2,TGTGCCAGCAGTTCCGTCGCCAGTCAAATGTTATATGGCTACACCTTC,CASSSVASQMLYGYTF
TRBD1,TRBV30,.,TRBJ2-7,TGTGCCTGGAGTGTACAGGGGAGCTACGAGCAGTACTTC,CAWSVQGSYEQYF
TRBD1,TRBV15,once,TRBJ1-5,TGTGCCACCAGCAGAGGGACAGGGGAATATCAGCCCCAGCATTTT,CATSRGTGEYQPQHF
TRBD1,TRBV19,.,TRBJ2-1,TGTGCCAGTGCCGGGACAGTTAACAATGAGCAGTTCTTC,CASAGTVNNEQFF
TRBD2,TRBV5-6,once,TRBJ2-1,TGTGCCAGCAGCCACCTAGCGGGAGGCCCCGGGGTGGCGCAGTTCTTC,CASSHLAGGPGVAQFF
TRBD2,TRBV5-4,.,TRBJ2-4,TGTGCCAGCAGCTCCCGGACTAGCGGGACTGGGTACATTCAGTACTTC,CASSSRTSGTGYIQYF
TRBD2,TRBV2,.,TRBJ2-1,TGTGCCAGCAGTGAAGGGACTAGCGCCCGACGCAATGAGCAGTTCTTC,CASSEGTSARRNEQFF
.,TRBV7-9,.,TRBJ1-2,TGTGCCAGCAGCCCTGGGGAGGCTCCTAACTATGGCTACACCTTC,CASSPGEAPNYGYTF
.,TRBV2,.,TRBJ1-5,TGTGCCAGCAGTGAAGCGGCCTTCAATCAGCCCCAGCATTTT,CASSEAAFNQPQHF
.,TRBV5-1,.,TRBJ2-2,TGCGCCAGCAGCTGGGCAGGATTCGCGAACACCGGGGAGCTGTTTTTT,CASSWAGFANTGELFF
TRBD1,TRBV7-3,.,TRBJ2-2,TGTGCCAGCAGCGGCGCAGGGGGACACCTCACCGGGGAGCTGTTTTTT,CASSGAGGHLTGELFF
TRBD1,TRBV6-6,.,TRBJ1-5,TGTGCCAGCAGCCCCCTCACAGGGGTATTGTGGCCCCAGCATTTT,CASSPLTGVLWPQHF
.,TRBV19,.,TRBJ1-2,TGTGCCAGTAGATCCAGGGGTGGCTACACCTTC,CASRSRGGYTF
TRBD2,TRBV7-3,.,TRBJ2-1,TGTGCCAGCAGCTTAGCCGGGAGGGGTTCCTACAATGAGCAGTTCTTC,CASSLAGRGSYNEQFF
.,TRBV14,.,TRBJ2-2,TGTGCCAGCAGCCAAGATCCCCGGAGGGGGGGCGCCGACACCGGGGAGCTGTTTTTT,CASSQDPRRGGADTGELFF
TRBD2,TRBV6-2/TRBV6-3,.,TRBJ2-1,TGTGCCAGCAGTTACCCCCGGACTAGCGGGAGCTCCTACAATGAGCAGTTCTTC,CASSYPRTSGSSYNEQFF
TRBD1,TRBV7-7,.,TRBJ2-1,TGTGCTAGCAGCTTAGACGCGAGGGGGCTGGATGAGCAGTTCTTC,CASSLDARGLDEQFF
.,TRBV10-2,.,TRBJ2-5,TGCGCCAGCAGTGAGCCGGACTTCCAAGAGACCCAGTACTTC,CASSEPDFQETQYF
.,TRBV11-2,.,TRBJ2-1,TGTGCCAGCAGCTTCGGTATGGGCTCCAGGGATGAGCAGTTCTTC,CASSFGMGSRDEQFF
.,TRBV7-3,.,TRBJ2-3,TGTGCCAGCAGCTTCCCGGGAGCAGGTCCAGATACGCAGTATTTT,CASSFPGAGPDTQYF
.,TRBV7-2,.,TRBJ2-3,TGTGCCAGCAGCCGTACAGACCTCAGCACAGATACGCAGTATTTT,CASSRTDLSTDTQYF
.,TRBV30,.,TRBJ2-7,TGTGCCTGGAGTGTACTGGGGCAGACAGGCGAGCAGTACTTC,CAWSVLGQTGEQYF
TRBD1,TRBV19,.,TRBJ1-5,TGTGCCAGTAGTATAGTACAGGGGAGCAATCAGCCCCAGCATTTT,CASSIVQGSNQPQHF
.,TRBV20-1,.,TRBJ2-7,TGCAGTGCTAGTCCGCTCTGGCCCAACTCCTACGAGCAGTACTTC,CSASPLWPNSYEQYF
.,TRBV7-9,.,TRBJ2-7,TGTGCCAGCAGCTTAGTAACCGGGAGGCAGTACTTC,CASSLVTGRQYF
TRBD2,TRBV9,.,TRBJ2-5,TGTGCCAGCAGCGTAGGGGCCAGCGGGAGGGGAGGGGAAGAGACCCAGTACTTC,CASSVGASGRGGEETQYF
.,TRBV11-3,.,TRBJ2-7,TGTGCCAGCAGCGGTGTCGGACAGTACGAGCAGTACTTC,CASSGVGQYEQYF
TRBD1,TRBV29-1,.,TRBJ2-3,TGCAGCGGTACTCCCGCCGGGACAGGGGACACAGATACGCAGTATTTT,CSGTPAGTGDTDTQYF
.,TRBV7-3,.,TRBJ2-1,TGTGCCAGCAGCTTAGACTATCTCGGCAATGAGCAGTTCTTC,CASSLDYLGNEQFF
.,TRBV28,few,TRBJ1-4,TGTGCCAGCAGTCCTCTCGGAGGCGTTAATGAAAAACTGTTTTTT,CASSPLGGVNEKLFF
.,TRBV10-3,.,TRBJ1-1,TGTGCCACCCGGGGAGAAGTAGGGTGGGCTGAAGCTTTCTTT,CATRGEVGWAEAFF
TRBD1,TRBV30,.,TRBJ1-5,TGTGCCTGGGGCGCAGGGGGCTTTCAGCCCCAGCATTTT,CAWGAGGFQPQHF
TRBD2,TRBV9,.,TRBJ2-2,TGTGCCAGCAGCGCTTTAGCGGGTATGAACACCGGGGAGCTGTTTTTT,CASSALAGMNTGELFF
.,TRBV3-1/TRBV3-2,.,TRBJ1-1,TGTGCCAGCAGCCTTTCAGCGGGAGGAGGGACTGAAGCTTTCTTT,CASSLSAGGGTEAFF
TRBD1,TRBV18,many,TRBJ2-7,TGTGCCAGCTCACCACGACAAGACAGGGGGATAAACGAGCAGTACTTC,CASSPRQDRGINEQYF
TRBD1,TRBV3-1/TRBV3-2,.,TRBJ2-7,TGTGCCAGCAGCCAAGAGATTGGGACAGGGGGCGTGCAGTACTTC,CASSQEIGTGGVQYF
.,TRBV28,.,TRBJ2-5,TGTGCCAGCAGTTCCCCTAGGGGGAGACAAGAGACCCAGTACTTC,CASSSPRGRQETQYF
.,TRBV20-1,.,TRBJ1-1,TGCAGTGCTAGTCCCGAGTCTGAAGCTTTCTTT,CSASPESEAFF
.,TRBV6-5,once,TRBJ2-7,TGTGCCAGCAGAACCGGGACAACAACCTACGAGCAGTACTTC,CASRTGTTTYEQYF
.,TRBV7-8,.,TRBJ1-6,TGTGCCAGCAGCTTAGGTCGGCCGGGGATTAGCTCCTATAATTCACCCCTCCACTTT,CASSLGRPGISSYNSPLHF
.,TRBV7-2,.,TRBJ1-1,TGTGCCAGCAGCTTCTCCCCCGAAGCTTTCTTT,CASSFSPEAFF
TRBD2,TRBV3-1/TRBV3-2,.,TRBJ2-5,TGTGCCAGCAGCCAAGCTGGACTAGCGGGAGAGACCCAGTACTTC,CASSQAGLAGETQYF